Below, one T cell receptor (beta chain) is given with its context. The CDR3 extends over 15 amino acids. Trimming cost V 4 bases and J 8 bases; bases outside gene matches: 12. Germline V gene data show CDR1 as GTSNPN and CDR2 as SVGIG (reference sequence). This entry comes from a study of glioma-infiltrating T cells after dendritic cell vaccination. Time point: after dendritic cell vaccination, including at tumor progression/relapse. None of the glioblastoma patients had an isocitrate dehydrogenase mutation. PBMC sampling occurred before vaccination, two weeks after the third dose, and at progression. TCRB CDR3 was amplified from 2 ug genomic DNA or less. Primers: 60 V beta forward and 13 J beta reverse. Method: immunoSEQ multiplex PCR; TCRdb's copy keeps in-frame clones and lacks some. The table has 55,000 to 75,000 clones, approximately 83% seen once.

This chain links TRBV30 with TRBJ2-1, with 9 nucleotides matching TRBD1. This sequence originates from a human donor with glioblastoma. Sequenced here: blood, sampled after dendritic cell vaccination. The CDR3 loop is CAWTWDRQGVHEQFF. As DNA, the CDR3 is TGTGCCTGGACTTGGGATCGACAGGGGGTCCATGAGCAGTTCTTC.